These 2 T cell receptor beta chains originate from one sample sequenced in a study of response to subunit inactivated influenza vaccine. TCRdb processed the RT-PCR reads anew with MiXCR; each CDR3 protein has one entry. The sample gives 490,000 or so distinct CDR3 sequences, around 8% of which show up once; over 10% is in the top ten. Sequenced here: PBMCs from blood, sampled roughly 24 months after vaccination. The receptor set was obtained from a man aged 45-69 years who received an inactivated influenza vaccine.

The chain links TRBV29-1 to TRBJ2-2, with TRBD2 matching over 8 bases. Unmatched junction bases numbered 12, after V lost 3 bases and J lost 9 bases. Per germline, CDR1 SQVTM and CDR2 ANQGSEA. The CDR3 sequence is 15 residues long. CDR3 residues: CSVEGGGRRNRELFF. In DNA form, the CDR3 reads TGCAGCGTTGAGGGGGGCGGGAGGCGGAACCGGGAGCTGTTTTTT.

This clonotype was picked up many times. The V call is TRBV12-3 or TRBV12-4, the J call TRBJ1-1; weak D call: TRBD1 (5 bases). The ends were cut back, 6 bases at V and 1 base at J, with 9 bases in the middle. The CDR3 consists of 13 residues. The CDR3 sequence is CASRRDWNTEAFF. The CDR3, as DNA: TGTGCCAGCAGAAGGGACTGGAACACTGAAGCTTTCTTT.